These T cell receptor beta chains were read from a single sample in a study of cytomegalovirus exposure and HLA in healthy donors. Repertoires were generated with immunoSEQ multiplex PCR, while TCRdb's copy carries only in-frame clones and drops some. The repertoire has 170,000 or so clones, roughly 80% of them found once; the top ten carry 0.65%. What was sequenced was PBMCs. The receptors originated from a boy aged 5-17 years in good health and CMV-seronegative. Each CDR3 is given with its conserved first and last residue. The order of the fields is J gene, clone size, CDR3 length, V gene, D gene, CDR3 protein, CDR3 DNA. A D gene is named only where the DNA matches it firmly. Not every row has a clone size; where given, it reads once, few, many or a size class.

J: TRBJ2-7
size: -
length: 16
V: TRBV27
D: TRBD1
CDR3: CASSFIGTGGSYEQYF
DNA: TGTGCCAGCAGTTTTATAGGGACAGGGGGATCCTACGAGCAGTACTTC

J: TRBJ1-1
size: -
length: 16
V: TRBV4-3
D: TRBD1
CDR3: CASSQLVTGATCEAFF
DNA: TGCGCCAGCAGCCAGCTGGTGACAGGGGCGACCTGTGAAGCTTTCTTT

J: TRBJ1-1
size: few
length: 13
V: TRBV6-4
D: -
CDR3: CASSPTPGQEAFF
DNA: TGTGCCAGCAGCCCTACACCGGGACAAGAAGCTTTCTTT

J: TRBJ1-2
size: -
length: 13
V: TRBV6-5
D: -
CDR3: CASSVGSNYGYTF
DNA: TGTGCCAGCAGTGTCGGTTCCAACTATGGCTACACCTTC

J: TRBJ2-5
size: -
length: 13
V: TRBV29-1
D: TRBD2
CDR3: CSVELRGKGTQYF
DNA: TGCAGCGTTGAATTGCGGGGGAAGGGGACCCAGTACTTC

J: TRBJ2-7
size: -
length: 14
V: TRBV7-8
D: -
CDR3: CASSLNRVVSEQYF
DNA: TGTGCCAGCAGTCTGAACAGGGTCGTGAGCGAGCAGTACTTC

J: TRBJ2-7
size: -
length: 15
V: TRBV4-2
D: TRBD2
CDR3: CASSQEAGLSYEQYF
DNA: TGTGCCAGCAGCCAAGAAGCGGGATTGTCCTACGAGCAGTACTTC

J: TRBJ2-1
size: few
length: 14
V: TRBV19
D: TRBD2
CDR3: CASSRLAGGDEQFF
DNA: TGTGCCAGTAGTCGACTAGCGGGAGGGGATGAGCAGTTCTTC

J: TRBJ1-2
size: -
length: 15
V: TRBV5-1
D: TRBD1
CDR3: CASRETGASNYGYTF
DNA: TGCGCCAGCAGGGAGACAGGGGCGTCAAATTATGGCTACACCTTC

J: TRBJ2-5
size: -
length: 15
V: TRBV19
D: TRBD2
CDR3: CASGGVSGRRETQYF
DNA: TGTGCCAGTGGGGGCGTTAGCGGGAGAAGGGAGACCCAGTACTTC

J: TRBJ1-1
size: -
length: 14
V: TRBV5-5
D: -
CDR3: CASSLSGLGTEAFF
DNA: TGTGCCAGCAGCTTATCAGGGTTGGGCACTGAAGCTTTCTTT

J: TRBJ2-1
size: few
length: 16
V: TRBV5-4
D: TRBD2
CDR3: CASSPNLAGVSNEQFF
DNA: TGTGCCAGCAGCCCGAATCTAGCGGGAGTGTCTAATGAGCAGTTCTTC

J: TRBJ1-6
size: few
length: 20
V: TRBV7-8
D: TRBD1
CDR3: CASSFVRGTGGGSYNSPLHF
DNA: TGTGCCAGCAGCTTCGTTCGTGGGACAGGGGGTGGCTCCTATAATTCACCCCTCCACTTT

J: TRBJ2-7
size: -
length: 14
V: TRBV7-8
D: -
CDR3: CASSLEAGDYEQYF
DNA: TGTGCCAGCAGCTTAGAGGCAGGGGACTACGAGCAGTACTTC

J: TRBJ1-1
size: -
length: 13
V: TRBV7-3
D: -
CDR3: CASSTEAQGKAFF
DNA: TGTGCCAGTAGCACTGAAGCACAGGGTAAAGCTTTCTTT

J: TRBJ1-1
size: -
length: 13
V: TRBV30
D: TRBD1
CDR3: CAWNRQGVDEAFF
DNA: TGTGCCTGGAACCGACAGGGGGTCGATGAAGCTTTCTTT

J: TRBJ2-1
size: -
length: 17
V: TRBV7-2
D: TRBD2
CDR3: CASSFQKTSGHYNEQFF
DNA: TGTGCCAGCAGCTTTCAAAAGACTAGCGGGCACTACAATGAGCAGTTCTTC

J: TRBJ1-3
size: -
length: 18
V: TRBV7-3
D: TRBD1
CDR3: CASSLTLDRGFNINTIYF
DNA: TGTGCCAGCAGCTTAACGTTGGACAGGGGATTTAATATAAACACCATATATTTT

J: TRBJ2-3
size: -
length: 20
V: TRBV9
D: TRBD2
CDR3: CASSSSLAVVAGRPTDTQYF
DNA: TGTGCCAGCAGCTCTAGCCTCGCCGTGGTAGCGGGGAGGCCCACAGATACGCAGTATTTT

J: TRBJ2-7
size: few
length: 16
V: TRBV4-3
D: TRBD1
CDR3: CASSQEYGQGFHEQYF
DNA: TGCGCCAGCAGCCAAGAATACGGACAGGGATTTCACGAGCAGTACTTC

J: TRBJ2-1
size: -
length: 11
V: TRBV20-1
D: -
CDR3: CSAGGANEQFF
DNA: TGCAGTGCAGGGGGGGCGAATGAGCAGTTCTTC

J: TRBJ2-1
size: -
length: 14
V: TRBV13
D: -
CDR3: CASSLGTGVVEQFF
DNA: TGTGCCAGCAGCTTAGGAACAGGTGTGGTTGAGCAGTTCTTC

J: TRBJ1-2
size: -
length: 13
V: TRBV9
D: -
CDR3: CASSVAGNYGYTF
DNA: TGTGCCAGCAGCGTAGCGGGTAACTATGGCTACACCTTC

J: TRBJ1-1
size: -
length: 14
V: TRBV4-1
D: -
CDR3: CASSQVAGISEAFF
DNA: TGCGCCAGCAGCCAAGTTGCAGGGATAAGTGAAGCTTTCTTT

J: TRBJ2-1
size: -
length: 13
V: TRBV9
D: -
CDR3: CASSRFDSREQFF
DNA: TGTGCCAGCAGCCGTTTCGACTCTAGGGAGCAGTTCTTC

J: TRBJ2-7
size: -
length: 13
V: TRBV25-1
D: TRBD2
CDR3: CASTGLAEAEQYF
DNA: TGTGCCAGCACTGGACTAGCGGAAGCCGAGCAGTACTTC

J: TRBJ2-3
size: few
length: 15
V: TRBV19
D: TRBD2
CDR3: CASSIPGGETDTQYF
DNA: TGTGCCAGTAGTATTCCGGGAGGAGAGACAGATACGCAGTATTTT

J: TRBJ1-4
size: -
length: 17
V: TRBV7-8
D: -
CDR3: CASSLVDTGTTNEKLFF
DNA: TGTGCCAGCAGCTTAGTCGACACAGGGACAACTAATGAAAAACTGTTTTTT

J: TRBJ2-4
size: -
length: 18
V: TRBV9
D: -
CDR3: CASSVEGDSGGGKNIQYF
DNA: TGTGCCAGCAGCGTGGAGGGGGATTCGGGAGGCGGCAAAAACATTCAGTACTTC

J: TRBJ1-2
size: -
length: 13
V: TRBV6-5
D: TRBD1
CDR3: CASRLQGAKGYTF
DNA: TGTGCCAGCAGGCTACAGGGGGCTAAGGGCTACACCTTC

J: TRBJ2-7
size: -
length: 15
V: TRBV19
D: TRBD2
CDR3: CASSIAGTSGDEQYF
DNA: TGTGCCAGTAGTATAGCCGGGACTAGCGGAGACGAGCAGTACTTC

J: TRBJ2-3
size: -
length: 16
V: TRBV27
D: TRBD2
CDR3: CASSHGTSGFTDTQYF
DNA: TGTGCCAGCAGTCATGGGACTAGCGGATTCACAGATACGCAGTATTTT

J: TRBJ1-5
size: -
length: 14
V: TRBV12-5
D: -
CDR3: CASGGGQGIAAQHF
DNA: TGTGCTAGTGGTGGCGGACAAGGGATTGCGGCCCAGCATTTT

J: TRBJ1-2
size: -
length: 14
V: TRBV6-5
D: -
CDR3: CASSRGGGNYGYTF
DNA: TGTGCCAGCAGTCGAGGAGGTGGGAACTATGGCTACACCTTC

J: TRBJ1-2
size: -
length: 14
V: TRBV18
D: TRBD1
CDR3: CASRGTGGEHGYTF
DNA: TGTGCCAGCCGTGGGACAGGGGGCGAGCATGGCTACACCTTC

J: TRBJ1-2
size: -
length: 17
V: TRBV14
D: -
CDR3: CASSPIIARFGNYGYTF
DNA: TGTGCCAGCAGCCCCATCATCGCCAGGTTCGGCAACTATGGCTACACCTTC

J: TRBJ2-4
size: -
length: 13
V: TRBV30
D: TRBD2
CDR3: CAGGGKGTNIQYF
DNA: TGTGCCGGCGGGGGAAAAGGAACGAACATTCAGTACTTC

J: TRBJ1-5
size: -
length: 13
V: TRBV11-3
D: -
CDR3: CASSLRGNQPQHF
DNA: TGTGCCAGCAGCTTACGGGGCAATCAGCCCCAGCATTTT

J: TRBJ1-4
size: -
length: 15
V: TRBV5-5
D: -
CDR3: CASTPRGGPNEKLFF
DNA: TGTGCCAGCACCCCGCGGGGAGGACCTAATGAAAAACTGTTTTTT

J: TRBJ1-6
size: -
length: 15
V: TRBV19
D: -
CDR3: CASSRGSPGASPLHF
DNA: TGTGCCAGTAGCCGAGGTTCGCCAGGGGCTTCACCCCTCCACTTT

J: TRBJ2-1
size: -
length: 16
V: TRBV7-3
D: TRBD2
CDR3: CASSSTSGRPYNEQFF
DNA: TGTGCCAGCAGCTCGACTAGCGGGAGGCCGTACAATGAGCAGTTCTTC

J: TRBJ1-4
size: -
length: 12
V: TRBV6-6
D: -
CDR3: CASRQWNEKLFF
DNA: TGTGCCAGCAGACAGTGGAATGAAAAACTGTTTTTT

J: TRBJ2-1
size: -
length: 16
V: TRBV4-2
D: TRBD1
CDR3: CASSQRQGDTAGEQFF
DNA: TGTGCCAGCAGCCAACGACAGGGCGACACCGCGGGTGAGCAGTTCTTC

J: TRBJ2-1
size: -
length: 15
V: TRBV6-1
D: TRBD2
CDR3: CASSEGGGTYNEQFF
DNA: TGTGCCAGCAGTGAGGGCGGGGGAACCTACAATGAGCAGTTCTTC

J: TRBJ2-2
size: -
length: 13
V: TRBV6-5
D: -
CDR3: CASSYRRTGELFF
DNA: TGTGCCAGCAGTTACCGTCGCACCGGGGAGCTGTTTTTT